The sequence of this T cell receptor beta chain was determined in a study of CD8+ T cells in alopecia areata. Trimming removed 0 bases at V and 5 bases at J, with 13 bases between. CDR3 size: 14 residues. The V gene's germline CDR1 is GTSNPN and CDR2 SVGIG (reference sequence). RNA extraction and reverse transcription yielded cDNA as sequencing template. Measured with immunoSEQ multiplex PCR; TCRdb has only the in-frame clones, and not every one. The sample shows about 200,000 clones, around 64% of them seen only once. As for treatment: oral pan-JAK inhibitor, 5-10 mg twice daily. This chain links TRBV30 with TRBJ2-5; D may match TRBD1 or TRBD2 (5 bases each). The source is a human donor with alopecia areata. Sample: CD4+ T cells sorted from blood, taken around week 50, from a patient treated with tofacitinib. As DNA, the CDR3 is TGTGCCTGGAGTGTCCTTCAGGGAGAGGAGACCCAGTACTTC. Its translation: CAWSVLQGEETQYF.